This T cell receptor beta chain was identified in a study of T cells in localized non-small cell lung cancer. Study observations and caveats: Sequencing was limited to one tumor region, leaving the possibility of heterogeneity open. Median detection of top 100 tumor clones in adjacent lung was around 57 clones.

CDR3 length equals 15 residues. With V trimmed by 6 bases and J by 4 bases, 9 bases remained unmatched. Germline CDR1 and CDR2: MNHEY and SVGAGI. Some clones are missing from TCRdb's copy, which holds only in-frame ones; the method was immunoSEQ multiplex PCR. The data show over 30,000 clones, about nine tenths seen once. A remark on this clone: Antigen: not known.

This receptor was identified in a male donor at least 60 years old with stage III lung adenocarcinoma. This chain connects TRBV6-5 to TRBJ2-1, with 7 bases identical to TRBD1. This specimen consisted of peripheral blood, obtained before any cancer treatment. The CDR3 DNA follows: TGTGCCAGCAGCCCCCAGGACAGGAATTACAATGAGCAGTTCTTC. This codes for CASSPQDRNYNEQFF.